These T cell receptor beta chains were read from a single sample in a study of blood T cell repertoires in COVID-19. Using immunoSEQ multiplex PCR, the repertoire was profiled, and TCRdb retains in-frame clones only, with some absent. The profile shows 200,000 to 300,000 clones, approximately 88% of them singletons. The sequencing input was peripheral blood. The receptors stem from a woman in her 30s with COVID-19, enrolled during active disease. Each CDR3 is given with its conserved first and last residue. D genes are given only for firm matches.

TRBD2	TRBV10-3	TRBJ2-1	CGSGGPGYNEQFF
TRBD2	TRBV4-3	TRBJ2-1	CASSQWGLAGGKEQFF
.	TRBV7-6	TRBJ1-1	CASSLRGGVNTEAFF
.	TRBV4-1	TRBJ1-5	CASQRSQSGGQPQHF
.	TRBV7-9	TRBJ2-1	CASSLEAWGAQDNEQFF
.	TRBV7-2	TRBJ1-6	CASSLYKTPLLKNSPLHF
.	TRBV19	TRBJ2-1	CASSTAPGLGPDNEQFF
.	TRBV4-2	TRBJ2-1	CASSQGGENEQFF
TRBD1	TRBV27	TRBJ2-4	CASSLTGPKNIQYF
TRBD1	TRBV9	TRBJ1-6	CASSPGTGATSPLHF
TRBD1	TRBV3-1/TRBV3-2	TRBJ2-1	CASSSGQGGYNEQFF
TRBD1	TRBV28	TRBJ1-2	CASSLSRQGHYGYTF
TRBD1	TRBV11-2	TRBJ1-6	CASSTTDQGVSPLHF
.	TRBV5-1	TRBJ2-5	CASSQKTGFGETQYF
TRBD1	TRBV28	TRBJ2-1	CASSFPTWGSRGHFNEQFF
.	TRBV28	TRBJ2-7	CASSPAFRGIDYEQYF
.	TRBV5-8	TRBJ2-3	CASSPGNRVTDTQYF
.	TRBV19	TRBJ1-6	CASSQPGVHNSPLHF
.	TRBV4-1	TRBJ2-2	CASSQVWGGLVGSGGELFF
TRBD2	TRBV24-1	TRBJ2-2	CATSDVGLADTGELFF
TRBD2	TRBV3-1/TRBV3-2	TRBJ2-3	CASSQESGGRFSTDTQYF
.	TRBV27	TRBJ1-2	CASSLSAGTIVDGYTF
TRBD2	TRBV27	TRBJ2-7	CASRGGRDFYEQYF
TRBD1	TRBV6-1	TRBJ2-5	CASSVGTGGPLETQYF
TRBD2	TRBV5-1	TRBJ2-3	CASSLFRVGGGSPSTDTQYF
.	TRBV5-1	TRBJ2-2	CASSLAFPASFKNTGELFF
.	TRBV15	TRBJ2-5	CATSRDSSRGETQYF
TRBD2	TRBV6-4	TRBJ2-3	CASSPSGGSVDTQYF
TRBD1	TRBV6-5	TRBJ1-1	CASRGQLNTEAFF
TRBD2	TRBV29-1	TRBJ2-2	CSVGLAANTGELFF
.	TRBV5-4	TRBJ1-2	CASSRNERVYTF
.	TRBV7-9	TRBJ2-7	CASSLESGSYEQYF
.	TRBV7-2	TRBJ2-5	CASSLGGEQETQYF
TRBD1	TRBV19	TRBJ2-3	CASSLGQDTDTQYF
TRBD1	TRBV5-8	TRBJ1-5	CASSFHLQGDQPQHF
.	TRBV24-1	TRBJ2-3	CATSDLARASLTASDTQYF
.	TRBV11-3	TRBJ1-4	CASSPGGTNEKLFF
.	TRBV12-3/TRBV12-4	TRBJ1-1	CASSLSPPTEAFF
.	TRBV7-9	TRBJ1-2	CASSFGWDTRLYGYTF
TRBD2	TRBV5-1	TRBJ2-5	CASSLAIRPSGRQETQYF
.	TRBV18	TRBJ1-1	CASSPAAAVGTEAFF
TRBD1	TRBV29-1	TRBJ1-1	CSVVRTGGTEAFF
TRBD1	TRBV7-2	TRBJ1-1	CASNQQGQGEAFF